The entry below describes one TCR beta chain. These data belong to a study of blood T cell repertoires in COVID-19. Study-wide background: Material from acute and convalescent COVID-19 was sourced from the United States, Italy and Spain. PBMCs, B-cell-depleted T cells, or T cells provided the cDNA or gDNA that made up the material.

The germline V gene encodes CDR1 SGHVS and CDR2 FNYEAQ. This CDR3 contains 15 residues. The V gene lost 1 base and the J gene lost 3 bases, with 9 bases spanning the gap. Under the authors' procedure: It was from reference gene primer amplification that nucleated cell counts were estimated. TCRdb keeps only in-frame clones here, not all; method: immunoSEQ multiplex PCR. That table is the source of V, J and clone size, and D and trimming were worked out from the DNA. The repertoire holds around 130,000 clones, with approximately 81% as singletons. The V call is TRBV7-6, the J call TRBJ2-2; maybe TRBD2 (6 bases). Sequencing was done on a sample of peripheral blood. This TCR derives from a man aged 55-75 years with acute or convalescent COVID-19. CDR3 coding DNA: TGTGCCAGCAGCTTAGTTAGCGGTCACACCGGGGAGCTGTTTTTT. Translated: CASSLVSGHTGELFF.